This T cell receptor (beta chain) was identified during a study of CD8 T cells in Susac syndrome. When the RNA was reverse transcribed, random hexamers were used with an input of about 0.5 to 1 ug. An immunoSEQ multiplex PCR amplified TCR beta CDR3 over 54 Vbeta and 13 Jbeta. TCRdb independently ran MiXCR on the immunoSEQ multiplex PCR reads; one entry per CDR3 protein. This table has around 170,000 distinct CDR3 sequences, 92% appearing once. The CDR3 length is 13 residues. V lost 6 bases to trimming and J lost 3 bases; unmatched junction nucleotides: 6. Per germline, CDR1 DFQATT and CDR2 SNEGSKA (reference sequence). Healthy donors constituted the controls, which were matched for age and sex.

The receptor was isolated from a human donor in good health. The sample taken for sequencing was CD4+ T cells from PBMCs. The rearrangement joins TRBV20-1 to TRBJ2-3; 7 bases agree with TRBD2. The CDR3 here is CSARLAGTDTQYF. The CDR3 DNA follows: TGCAGTGCCCGACTAGCAGGGACAGATACGCAGTATTTT.